This entry is about one T cell receptor (beta chain). Its antigen is unknown. As for time point: blood 2 weeks post-SBRT. Stated treatment: 15 Gy SBRT to primary tumor, nephrectomy 4 weeks later. Radiation-treated patients gave blood at baseline, week 2 and week 4. The data belong to a study of radiation and T cells in renal cell carcinoma. Study-wide findings and caveats: In blood, top tumor clones expanded by 2 weeks, shrinking by 4. No pretreatment tumor biopsies were available for baseline clonotypes.

Trimming took off 3 bases at V and 10 bases at J, with 10 bases between the two ends. This CDR3 has 12 amino acids. The germline V gene encodes CDR1 LGHNA and CDR2 YNFKEQ. Produced via immunoSEQ multiplex PCR; TCRdb's table is partial and in-frame only. The sample consists of about 150,000 clones, roughly 90% of them appearing once. The source material was blood, sampled from a patient whose treatment included radiotherapy and nephrectomy. This clonotype was obtained from a woman aged 50 to 60 with renal cell carcinoma. The chain carries TRBV4-2 and TRBJ2-1, with a possible D match to TRBD1 (5 bases). Written as DNA, the CDR3 is TGTGCCAGCAGCCACGAAGCAGGGGAGCAGTTCTTC. Protein: CASSHEAGEQFF.